This T cell receptor (beta chain) stems from a study of beta chain features in type 1 diabetes. Study findings and constraints: Among patients, naive, central memory and Treg TCRB repertoires appeared more similar than among healthy donors.

The CDR3 is 13 amino acids. Trimming removed 1 base from V and 7 bases from J, with 12 bases in between. Germline V gene data show CDR1 as SGDLS and CDR2 as YYNGEE. Every single donor gave one heparinised blood draw, and these averaged around 120 mL. This clone was seen only a few times. As yet, its antigen is unknown. Every bit of the isolated RNA underwent reverse transcription, so sequencing read expressed TCRB transcripts. Repertoires were generated with immunoSEQ multiplex PCR, while TCRdb's copy carries only in-frame clones and drops some. The table shows hundreds of thousands of clones, with around 30% occurring only once.

This sequence joins TRBV9 and TRBJ2-7; no clear D. The clonotype originates from a young man in good health. Sequencing was done on a sample of naive CD4+ T cells from blood. In DNA form, the CDR3 reads TGTGCCAGCAGCGTACATCCTTTGGGGGAGCAGTACTTC. It encodes CASSVHPLGEQYF. The full variable domain, with the rest looked up from reference TRBV9 and TRBJ2-7, is DSGVTQTPKHLITATGQRVTLRCSPRSGDLSVYWYQQSLDQGLQFLIQYYNGEERAKGNILERFSAQQFPDLHSELNLSSLELGDSALYFCASSVHPLGEQYFGPGTRLTVT.